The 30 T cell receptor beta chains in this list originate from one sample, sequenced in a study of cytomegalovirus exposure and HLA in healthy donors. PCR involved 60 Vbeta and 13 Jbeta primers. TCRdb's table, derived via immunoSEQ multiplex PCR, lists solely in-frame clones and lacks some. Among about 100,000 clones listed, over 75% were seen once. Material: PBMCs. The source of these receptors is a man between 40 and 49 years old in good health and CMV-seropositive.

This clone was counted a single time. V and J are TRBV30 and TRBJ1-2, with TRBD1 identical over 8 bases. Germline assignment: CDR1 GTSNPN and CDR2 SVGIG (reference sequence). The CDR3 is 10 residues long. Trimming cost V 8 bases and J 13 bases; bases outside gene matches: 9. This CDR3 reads CATKTGGGTF. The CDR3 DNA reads TGTGCCACCAAAACAGGGGGAGGCACCTTC.

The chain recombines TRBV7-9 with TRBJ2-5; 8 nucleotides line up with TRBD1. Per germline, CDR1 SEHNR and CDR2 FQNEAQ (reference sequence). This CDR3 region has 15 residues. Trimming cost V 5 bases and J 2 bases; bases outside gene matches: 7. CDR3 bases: TGTGCCAGCAGCATCCAGGGGGCAGGTCAAGAGACCCAGTACTTC. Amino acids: CASSIQGAGQETQYF.

The DNA for the CDR3 is TGTGCCAGTAGTCCCCGGGACTTACCCACGGAGACCCAGTACTTC. Translating gives CASSPRDLPTETQYF. The chain has TRBV19 and TRBJ2-5; perhaps TRBD2 as D (6 bases). This CDR3 is built from 15 residues. Germline assignment: CDR1 LNHDA and CDR2 SQIVND (reference sequence). V was cut by 5 bases and J by 5 bases, with 18 bases left in between.

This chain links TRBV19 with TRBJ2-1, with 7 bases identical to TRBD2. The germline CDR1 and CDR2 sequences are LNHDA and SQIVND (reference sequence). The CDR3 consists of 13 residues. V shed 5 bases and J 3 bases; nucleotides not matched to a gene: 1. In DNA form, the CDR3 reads TGTGCCAGTAGTGAGCGGGGCTACAATGAGCAGTTCTTC. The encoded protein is CASSERGYNEQFF.

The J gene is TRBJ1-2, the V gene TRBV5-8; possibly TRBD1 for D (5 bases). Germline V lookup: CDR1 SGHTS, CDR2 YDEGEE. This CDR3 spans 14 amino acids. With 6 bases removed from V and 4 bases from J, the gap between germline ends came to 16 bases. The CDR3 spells CASTSGLRTYGYTF. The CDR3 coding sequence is TGTGCCAGCACCTCAGGGTTAAGGACCTATGGCTACACCTTC.

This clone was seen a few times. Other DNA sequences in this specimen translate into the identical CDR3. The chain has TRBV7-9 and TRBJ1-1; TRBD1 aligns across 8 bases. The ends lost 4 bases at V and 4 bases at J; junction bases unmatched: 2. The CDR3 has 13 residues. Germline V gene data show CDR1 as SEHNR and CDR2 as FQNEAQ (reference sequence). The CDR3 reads CASSSQGGTEAFF. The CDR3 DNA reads TGTGCCAGCAGCTCACAGGGGGGCACTGAAGCTTTCTTT.

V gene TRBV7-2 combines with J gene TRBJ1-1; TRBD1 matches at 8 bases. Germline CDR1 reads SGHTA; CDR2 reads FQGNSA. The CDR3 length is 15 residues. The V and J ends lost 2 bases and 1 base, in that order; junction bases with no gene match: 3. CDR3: CASSLLGQGNTEAFF. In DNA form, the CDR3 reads TGTGCCAGCAGCTTACTCGGACAGGGGAACACTGAAGCTTTCTTT.

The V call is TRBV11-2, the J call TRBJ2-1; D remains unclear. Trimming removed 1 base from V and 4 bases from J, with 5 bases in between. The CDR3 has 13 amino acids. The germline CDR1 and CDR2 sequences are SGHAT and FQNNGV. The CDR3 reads CASSLGSYNEQFF. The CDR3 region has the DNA TGTGCCAGCAGCTTAGGTTCGTACAATGAGCAGTTCTTC.

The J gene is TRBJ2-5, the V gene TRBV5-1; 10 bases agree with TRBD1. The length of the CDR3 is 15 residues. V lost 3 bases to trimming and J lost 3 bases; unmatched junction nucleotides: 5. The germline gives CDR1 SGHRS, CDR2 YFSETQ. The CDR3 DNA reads TGCGCCAGCAGCTATTCCGGGACAGGGGAAGAGACCCAGTACTTC. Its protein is CASSYSGTGEETQYF.

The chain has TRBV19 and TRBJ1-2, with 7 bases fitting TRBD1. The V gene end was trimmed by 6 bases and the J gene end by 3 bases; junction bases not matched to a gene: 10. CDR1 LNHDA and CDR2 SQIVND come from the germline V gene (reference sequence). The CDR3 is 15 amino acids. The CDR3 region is CASRNRGRTDYGYTF. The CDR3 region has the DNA TGTGCCAGTAGGAACAGGGGCCGCACAGACTATGGCTACACCTTC.

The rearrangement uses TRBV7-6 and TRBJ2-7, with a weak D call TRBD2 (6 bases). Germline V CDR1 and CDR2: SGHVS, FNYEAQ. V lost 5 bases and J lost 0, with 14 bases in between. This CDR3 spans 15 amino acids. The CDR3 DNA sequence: TGTGCCAGCAGCCCTGATCGGGGGAGCTCCTACGAGCAGTACTTC. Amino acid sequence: CASSPDRGSSYEQYF.

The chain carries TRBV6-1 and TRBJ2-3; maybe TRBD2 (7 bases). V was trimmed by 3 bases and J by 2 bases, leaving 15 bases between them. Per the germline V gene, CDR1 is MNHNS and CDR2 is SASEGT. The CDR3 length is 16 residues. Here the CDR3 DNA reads TGTGCCAGCAGTGATGAACAGGGAGGGTACACAGATACGCAGTATTTT. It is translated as CASSDEQGGYTDTQYF.

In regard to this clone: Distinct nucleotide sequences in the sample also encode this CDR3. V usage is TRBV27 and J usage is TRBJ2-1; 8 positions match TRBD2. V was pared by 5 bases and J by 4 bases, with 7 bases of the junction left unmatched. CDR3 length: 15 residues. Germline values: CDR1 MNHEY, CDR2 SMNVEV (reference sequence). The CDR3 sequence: CASSPGVAGYNEQFF. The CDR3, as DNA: TGTGCCAGCAGTCCCGGGGTAGCGGGATACAATGAGCAGTTCTTC.

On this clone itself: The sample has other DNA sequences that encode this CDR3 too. CDR3 DNA sequence: TGCGCCAGCAGCCTGCAGGGAGGGCAGCCCCAGCATTTT. This gives the protein CASSLQGGQPQHF. The rearrangement uses TRBV5-1 and TRBJ1-5; D is possibly TRBD1 (5 bases). Germline V gives CDR1 SGHRS, CDR2 YFSETQ. The CDR3 consists of 13 residues. V dropped 4 bases and J dropped 7 bases, with 12 bases sitting between them.

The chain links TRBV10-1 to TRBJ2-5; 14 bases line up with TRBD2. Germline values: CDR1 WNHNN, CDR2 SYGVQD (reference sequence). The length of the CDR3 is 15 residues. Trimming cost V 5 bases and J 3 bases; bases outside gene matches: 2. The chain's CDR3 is CASSKGLAGEETQYF. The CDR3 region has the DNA TGCGCCAGCAGTAAGGGACTAGCGGGGGAAGAGACCCAGTACTTC.

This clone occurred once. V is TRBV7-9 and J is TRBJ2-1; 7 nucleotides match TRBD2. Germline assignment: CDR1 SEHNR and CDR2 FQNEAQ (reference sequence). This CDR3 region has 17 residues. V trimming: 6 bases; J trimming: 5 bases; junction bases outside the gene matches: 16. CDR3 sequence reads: CASSSVGRGGRDNEQFF. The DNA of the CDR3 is TGTGCCAGCAGTTCCGTCGGTCGGGGAGGGAGAGACAATGAGCAGTTCTTC.

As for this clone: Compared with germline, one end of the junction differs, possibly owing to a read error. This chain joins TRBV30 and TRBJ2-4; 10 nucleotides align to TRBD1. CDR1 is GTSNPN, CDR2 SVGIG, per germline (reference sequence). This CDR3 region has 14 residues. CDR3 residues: CAWSVGGQGNSQYF. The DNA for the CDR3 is TGTGCCTGGAGTGTAGGGGGACAGGGGAACAGTCAGTACTTC.

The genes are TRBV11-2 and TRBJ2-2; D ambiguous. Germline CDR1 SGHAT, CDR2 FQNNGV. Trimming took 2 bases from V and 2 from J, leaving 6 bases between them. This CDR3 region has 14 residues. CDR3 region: CASSLTRNTGELFF. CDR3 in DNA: TGTGCCAGCAGCTTAACGAGAAACACCGGGGAGCTGTTTTTT. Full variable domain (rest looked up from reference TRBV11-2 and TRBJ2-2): EAGVAQSPRYKIIEKRQSVAFWCNPISGHATLYWYQQILGQGPKLLIQFQNNGVVDDSQLPKDRFSAERLKGVDSTLKIQPAKLEDSAVYLCASSLTRNTGELFFGEGSRLTVL.

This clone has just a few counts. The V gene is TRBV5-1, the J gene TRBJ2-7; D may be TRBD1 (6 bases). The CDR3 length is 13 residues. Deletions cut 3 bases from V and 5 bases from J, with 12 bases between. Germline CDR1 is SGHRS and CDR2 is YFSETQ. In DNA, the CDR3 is TGCGCCAGCAGCTGGGGGCAGGGACACGAGCAGTACTTC. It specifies CASSWGQGHEQYF.

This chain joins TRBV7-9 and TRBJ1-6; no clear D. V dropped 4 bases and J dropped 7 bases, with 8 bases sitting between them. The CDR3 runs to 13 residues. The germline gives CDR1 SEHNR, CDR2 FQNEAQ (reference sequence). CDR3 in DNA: TGTGCCAGCAGCTCTGACGGGAATTCACCCCTCCACTTT. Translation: CASSSDGNSPLHF.

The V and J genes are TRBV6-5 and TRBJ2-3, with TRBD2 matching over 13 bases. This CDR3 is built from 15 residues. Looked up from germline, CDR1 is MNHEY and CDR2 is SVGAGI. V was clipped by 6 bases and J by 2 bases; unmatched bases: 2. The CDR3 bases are TGTGCCAGCAGGGGACTAGCGGGGAACACAGATACGCAGTATTTT. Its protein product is CASRGLAGNTDTQYF.

The CDR3 DNA reads TGCGCCAGCAGCTCCGAGGGATTCCAAGATACGCAGTATTTT. Amino acid sequence: CASSSEGFQDTQYF. The chain combines TRBV5-1 with TRBJ2-3, with D possibly TRBD2 on 5 matching bases. This CDR3 is built from 14 residues. V dropped 3 bases and J dropped 5 bases, with 13 bases sitting between them. Germline lookup yields CDR1 SGHRS and CDR2 YFSETQ.

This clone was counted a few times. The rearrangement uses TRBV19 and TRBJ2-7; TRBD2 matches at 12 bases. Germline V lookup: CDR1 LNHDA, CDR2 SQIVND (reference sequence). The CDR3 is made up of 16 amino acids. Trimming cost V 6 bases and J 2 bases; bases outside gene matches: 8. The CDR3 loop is CASSPLAGGRPYEQYF. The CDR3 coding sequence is TGTGCCAGTAGCCCACTAGCGGGGGGCCGTCCCTACGAGCAGTACTTC.

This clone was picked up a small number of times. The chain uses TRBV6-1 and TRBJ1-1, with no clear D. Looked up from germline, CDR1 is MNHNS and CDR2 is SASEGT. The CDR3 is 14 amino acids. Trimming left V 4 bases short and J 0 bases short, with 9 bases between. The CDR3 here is CASSGRSLNTEAFF. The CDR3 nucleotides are TGTGCCAGCAGTGGGAGATCCTTGAACACTGAAGCTTTCTTT.

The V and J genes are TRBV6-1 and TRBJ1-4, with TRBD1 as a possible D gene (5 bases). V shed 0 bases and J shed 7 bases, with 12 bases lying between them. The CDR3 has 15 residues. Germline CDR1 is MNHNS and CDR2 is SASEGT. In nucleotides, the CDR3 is TGTGCCAGCAGTGAAGCGCCCGGGGGGAGTGAAAAACTGTTTTTT. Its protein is CASSEAPGGSEKLFF.

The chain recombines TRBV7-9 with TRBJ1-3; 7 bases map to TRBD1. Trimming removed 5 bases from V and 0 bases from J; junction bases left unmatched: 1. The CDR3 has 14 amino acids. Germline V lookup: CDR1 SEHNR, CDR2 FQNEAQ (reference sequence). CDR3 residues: CASSRQGSGNTIYF. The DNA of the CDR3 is TGTGCCAGCAGCCGACAGGGCTCTGGAAACACCATATATTTT.

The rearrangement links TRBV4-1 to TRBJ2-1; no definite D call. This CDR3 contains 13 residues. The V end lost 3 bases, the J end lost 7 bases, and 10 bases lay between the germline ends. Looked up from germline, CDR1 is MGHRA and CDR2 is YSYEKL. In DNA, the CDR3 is TGCGCCAGCAGCCAGGCCCAATTGAATGAGCAGTTCTTC. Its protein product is CASSQAQLNEQFF.

The CDR3 here is CASSLRTEREAFF. The CDR3 DNA reads TGTGCCAGCAGCTTAAGGACAGAACGTGAAGCTTTCTTT. The chain combines TRBV7-2 with TRBJ1-1; perhaps TRBD1 as D (6 bases). V was pared by 2 bases and J by 7 bases, with 11 bases between. This CDR3 is 13 amino acids long. Looked up from germline, CDR1 is SGHTA and CDR2 is FQGNSA.

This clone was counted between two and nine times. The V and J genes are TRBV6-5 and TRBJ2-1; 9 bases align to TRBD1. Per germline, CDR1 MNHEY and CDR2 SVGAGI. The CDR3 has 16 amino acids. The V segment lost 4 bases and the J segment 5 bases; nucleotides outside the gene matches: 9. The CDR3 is CASSSLPGQGNNEQFF. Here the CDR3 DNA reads TGTGCCAGCAGTTCCTTACCGGGACAGGGTAACAATGAGCAGTTCTTC.

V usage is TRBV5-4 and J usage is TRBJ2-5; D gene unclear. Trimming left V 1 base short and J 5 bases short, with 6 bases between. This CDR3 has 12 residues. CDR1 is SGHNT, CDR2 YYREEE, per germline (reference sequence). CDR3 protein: CASSLISETQYF. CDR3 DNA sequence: TGTGCCAGCAGCTTGATATCTGAGACCCAGTACTTC.